These 9 T cell receptor beta chains were all obtained from the same sample, sequenced in a study of cytomegalovirus exposure and HLA in healthy donors. The study ran its PCR with 60 Vbeta and 13 Jbeta primers. The protocol was immunoSEQ multiplex PCR, while the TCRdb copy is restricted to in-frame clones and leaves out a portion. The table records around 110,000 clones, approximately 81% of them present only once. Sample: PBMCs. All receptors derive from a woman aged 25-40 years in good health and CMV-seronegative.

This clone was counted between two and nine times. This chain connects TRBV2 to TRBJ1-1, with D possibly TRBD1 on 5 matching bases. CDR1 and CDR2 (germline): SNHLY, FYNNEI. The ends were cut back, 8 bases at V and 8 bases at J, with 21 bases in the middle. This CDR3 is built from 14 residues. CDR3 bases: TGTGCCAGCTCAACCGTGGGGGGTCGACAGGAAGCTTTCTTT. Translating gives CASSTVGGRQEAFF.

V and J are TRBV4-2 and TRBJ2-6, with 7 bases identical to TRBD2. From germline, CDR1 is LGHNA and CDR2 YNFKEQ. With V trimmed by 0 bases and J by 3 bases, 2 bases remained unmatched. This CDR3 contains 16 residues. The CDR3 DNA is TGTGCCAGCAGCCAAGATGCGGGAGTTGGGGCCAACGTCCTGACTTTC. This gives the protein CASSQDAGVGANVLTF.

The chain employs TRBV19 and TRBJ2-1; D unclear. The germline gives CDR1 LNHDA, CDR2 SQIVND (reference sequence). This CDR3 has 13 residues. V was cut by 3 bases and J by 5 bases, with 8 bases left in between. CDR3 bases: TGTGCCAGTAGTATTTCACGAGACAATGAGCAGTTCTTC. Translated: CASSISRDNEQFF.

The chain joins TRBV7-2 to TRBJ2-3, with D perhaps TRBD2 (5 bases). Germline values: CDR1 SGHTA, CDR2 FQGNSA. This CDR3 spans 15 amino acids. The V and J ends lost 1 base and 2 bases respectively, with 10 bases between them. CDR3 loop: CASSLGERYTDTQYF. The CDR3 bases are TGTGCCAGCAGCTTAGGGGAGCGGTACACAGATACGCAGTATTTT.

The chain uses TRBV11-2 and TRBJ2-5; 14 positions agree with TRBD2. The V gene end was trimmed by 5 bases and the J gene end by 2 bases; junction bases not matched to a gene: 4. Germline values: CDR1 SGHAT, CDR2 FQNNGV. This CDR3 contains 16 residues. CDR3: CASSPGLAGAQETQYF. DNA of the CDR3: TGTGCCAGCAGCCCGGGACTAGCGGGAGCACAAGAGACCCAGTACTTC.

The V and J genes are TRBV2 and TRBJ2-7; TRBD1 matches 7 bases. Germline lookup yields CDR1 SNHLY and CDR2 FYNNEI. The V and J ends lost 8 bases and 1 base, in that order; junction bases with no gene match: 14. CDR3 size: 16 residues. CDR3 region: CASLGNPGTESYEQYF. CDR3 DNA sequence: TGTGCCAGCTTAGGGAACCCCGGGACAGAGTCCTACGAGCAGTACTTC.

The CDR3, as DNA: TGTGCCAGCAGTGATGGGCCAGTCGGCTATGGCTACACCTTC. It encodes CASSDGPVGYGYTF. This chain uses TRBV6-1 with TRBJ1-2; no definite D call. Trimming left V 3 bases short and J 4 bases short, with 12 bases between. The germline V gene encodes CDR1 MNHNS and CDR2 SASEGT. The CDR3 loop spans 14 amino acids.

The sample holds a few counts of this clone. The chain joins TRBV19 to TRBJ2-5; 7 bases map to TRBD2. There are 18 residues in the CDR3. V was clipped by 4 bases and J by 7 bases; unmatched bases: 21. Germline V gene lookup returns CDR1 LNHDA and CDR2 SQIVND (reference sequence). The CDR3 nucleotides read TGTGCCAGTAGTAGGGCTAGCGGAGCCTCCGGCGTTACTTGGACCCAGTACTTC. It yields the protein CASSRASGASGVTWTQYF.

The genes are TRBV19 and TRBJ1-5; D gene uncertain. CDR3 length equals 14 residues. V dropped 6 bases and J dropped 1 base, with 10 bases sitting between them. Germline CDR1 LNHDA, CDR2 SQIVND (reference sequence). CDR3 region: CASSGVGSNQPQHF. The DNA of the CDR3 is TGTGCCAGTAGCGGTGTCGGGAGCAATCAGCCCCAGCATTTT.